This T cell receptor beta chain was documented in a study of CD8 T cells in Susac syndrome. Study-level results: The CD4+ T cell repertoires from Susac syndrome exhibited no clonal expansion.

Turning to this clonotype: Its specificity is unknown.

Germline V gene sequence: CDR1 SEHNR, CDR2 FQNEAQ (reference sequence). The CDR3 has 12 residues. V lost 5 bases and J 2 bases, leaving 7 bases between the germline ends. CD8+ and CD4+ T cells from blood underwent TCR beta sequencing. FACS was used to enrich TEMRA cells, whereas the CD8+ and CD4+ T cells were obtained by negative isolation. Random hexamers were used to reverse transcribe an amount of roughly 0.45 to 1 ug RNA. The CDR3 of TCR beta was amplified by immunoSEQ multiplex PCR across 54 Vbeta and 13 Jbeta. A single record per CDR3 protein comes from TCRdb applying MiXCR to the immunoSEQ multiplex PCR reads. The sample lists some 150,000 distinct CDR3 sequences; 95% were seen once.

V and J are TRBV7-9 and TRBJ2-7; D gene uncertain. The clonotype was recovered from a human donor with Susac syndrome. The sequencing input was CD4+ T cells from PBMCs. CDR3 DNA sequence: TGTGCCAGCAGCCTGGCGGCCTACGAGCAGTACTTC. This sequence encodes CASSLAAYEQYF.